This T cell receptor beta chain was sequenced for a study of CD8 T cells in ankylosing spondylitis. Study results and limitations: The study identified a TCR beta motif of under 10 highly homologous variants that appeared characteristic of ankylosing spondylitis blood. As for the disease-linked clones, they showed a CD8+ phenotype and occurred at relatively low frequencies in peripheral blood. Matched ankylosing spondylitis synovial fluid reportedly contained a significantly enriched population of disease-linked clones.

This clonotype was found many times. Its target is not known. The CDR3 runs 13 residues. The V end was cut by 0 bases, the J end by 2 bases, with 4 bases between. Germline CDR1 and CDR2: SEHNR and FQNEAQ (reference sequence). By quantitative 5'-RACE with molecular barcodes, the TCR beta libraries were made. TCRdb redid the calling of the 5' RACE reads with MiXCR, one entry per CDR3 protein. The sample comprises about 210,000 distinct CDR3 sequences, about 7.3% of which are singletons, and 13% to 15% rests with the top ten. This sequence was found in a male donor with ankylosing spondylitis. Material: blood, either unsorted or a sorted T cell fraction (not recorded which). This rearrangement joins TRBV7-9 to TRBJ2-5; D unresolved. The CDR3 loop reads CASSLAHQETQYF. The CDR3 DNA reads TGTGCCAGCAGCTTAGCACATCAAGAGACCCAGTACTTC.